These 12 T cell receptor beta chains originate from one sample sequenced in a study of CD8+CD57+ T cells in acquired aplastic anemia. CD8+CD57+ cell expansion, shown by flow cytometry, had occurred in the patients selected for sequencing. For CDR3 and TCR beta VDJ profiling, genomic DNA was the template used. TCRdb processed the reads anew with MiXCR; each CDR3 protein has one entry. In the table there are 150,000 or so distinct CDR3 sequences, roughly half of which are singletons. Sequencing was done on a sample of sorted CD4+, CD8+, or CD8+CD57+ T cells (not recorded which) from PBMCs. These receptors came from a human donor with aplastic anemia.

The chain is built from TRBV5-1 and TRBJ1-2; tentative D call: TRBD1 (5 bases). CDR1 and CDR2 (germline): SGHRS, YFSETQ. This CDR3 region has 15 residues. Trimming took off 2 bases at V and 2 bases at J, with 13 bases between the two ends. CDR3 sequence reads: CASSLPTEGNYGYTF. The CDR3 DNA sequence: TGCGCCAGCAGCTTACCAACCGAGGGGAACTATGGCTACACCTTC.

This clonotype was detected ten times or more. The J gene is TRBJ2-5, the V gene TRBV4-2, with 16 bases identical to TRBD2. The CDR3 is made up of 19 amino acids. J gave up 1 base and V 1 base, and 6 bases lay outside the gene matches. Per the germline V gene, CDR1 is LGHNA and CDR2 is YNFKEQ. CDR3 bases: TGTGCCAGCAGCCAAGCACCGGGACTAGCGGGGGGGATCCAAGAGACCCAGTACTTC. It encodes CASSQAPGLAGGIQETQYF.

This sequence joins TRBV10-2 and TRBJ2-7; 12 nucleotides align to TRBD2. V lost 7 bases to trimming and J lost 4 bases; unmatched junction nucleotides: 2. Germline V gene data show CDR1 as WSHSY and CDR2 as SAAADI. The CDR3 extends over 13 amino acids. The CDR3 DNA is TGCGCCAGCATACTAGCGGGAGGTTACGAGCAGTACTTC. Its protein product is CASILAGGYEQYF.

The sample holds many counts of this clonotype. This chain joins TRBV6-4 and TRBJ2-1; D may correspond to TRBD1 or TRBD2 (6 bases each). The ends were cut back, 4 bases at V and 8 bases at J, with 12 bases in the middle. CDR1 and CDR2 (germline): MRHNA, SNTAGT. There are 13 residues in the CDR3. The CDR3 region is CASSAGAVDEQFF. CDR3 bases: TGTGCCAGCAGTGCGGGGGCCGTGGATGAGCAGTTCTTC.

The chain has TRBV2 and TRBJ1-6, with D maybe TRBD1 (6 bases). V shed 3 bases and J shed 13 bases, with 16 bases lying between them. From germline, CDR1 is SNHLY and CDR2 FYNNEI. CDR3 length: 14 residues. The CDR3 region is CASSENTEGGPLHF. The CDR3 DNA is TGTGCCAGCAGTGAGAACACTGAGGGGGGGCCCCTCCACTTT.

The V gene is TRBV2, the J gene TRBJ2-7; D remains unclear. The CDR3 covers 11 residues. Deletions cut 6 bases from V and 10 bases from J, with 13 bases between. Germline V gene sequence: CDR1 SNHLY, CDR2 FYNNEI. CDR3 amino acids: CASRAPRIQYF. The CDR3 coding sequence is TGTGCCAGCAGGGCCCCAAGAATCCAGTACTTC.

The CDR3 protein is CASSYSRSPLHF. For the CDR3, the DNA is TGTGCCAGCAGTTACTCGCGTTCACCCCTCCACTTT. The gene calls are TRBV6-5 and TRBJ1-6, with D uncertain. The germline CDR1 and CDR2 sequences are MNHEY and SVGAGI. V lost 0 bases and J 9 bases, leaving 3 bases between the germline ends. This CDR3 spans 12 amino acids.

This clonotype occurred a few times. This may be a read error, as it is one base from a much larger clone. This chain joins TRBV7-9 and TRBJ1-1; D not certain. Germline loops: CDR1 SEHNR, CDR2 FQNEAQ (reference sequence). The CDR3 consists of 12 residues. DNA of the CDR3: TGTGCCAGCAGCGAAGGGAGAATTGAAGCTTCCTTT. It is translated as CASSEGRIEASF. Filled out from reference TRBV7-9 and TRBJ1-1, the complete variable domain reads DTGVSQNPRHKITKRGQNVTFRCDPISEHNRLYWYRQTLGQGPEFLTYFQNEAQLEKSRLLSDRFSAERPKGSFSTLEIQRTEQGDSAMYLCASSEGRIEASFGQGTRLTVV.

This clonotype was counted at least ten times. This sequence joins TRBV4-2 and TRBJ2-6, with a weak D call TRBD2 (6 bases). The V gene's germline CDR1 is LGHNA and CDR2 YNFKEQ. The V gene lost 4 bases and the J gene lost 2 bases, with 12 bases spanning the gap. The CDR3 has 16 amino acids. The CDR3: CASSPLEGTGANVLTF. The CDR3 nucleotides are TGTGCCAGCAGCCCCCTGGAGGGAACTGGGGCCAACGTCCTGACTTTC.

The rearrangement links TRBV19 to TRBJ2-7; 7 positions agree with TRBD2. The V gene's germline CDR1 is LNHDA and CDR2 SQIVND (reference sequence). CDR3 size: 14 residues. The junction had 5 bases not matched to a gene; V was cut back by 5 bases and J by 1 base. The CDR3 coding sequence is TGTGCCAGTAGTGTGCTAGCGGAATCCTACGAGCAGTACTTC. Translating gives CASSVLAESYEQYF.

This clonotype occurred a few times. CDR3 sequence: CASSITGATNEKLFF. Written as DNA, the CDR3 is TGTGCCAGCAGTATAACAGGGGCAACTAATGAAAAACTGTTTTTT. This chain links TRBV27 with TRBJ1-4, with 7 bases lining up with TRBD1. V dropped 5 bases and J dropped 0; count of bases not matched to a gene: 3. CDR1 is MNHEY, CDR2 SMNVEV, per germline (reference sequence). The CDR3 has 15 residues.

This clonotype came up many times. The V call is TRBV4-1, the J call TRBJ2-7, with D tentatively TRBD2 (5 bases). From germline, CDR1 is MGHRA and CDR2 YSYEKL. CDR3 length equals 15 residues. V was trimmed by 2 bases and J by 3 bases, leaving 14 bases between them. This CDR3 reads CASSQSRTGGYEQYF. CDR3 nucleotide sequence: TGCGCCAGCAGCCAATCCCGGACTGGCGGCTACGAGCAGTACTTC.